Sequencing of this TCR beta chain was carried out in a study of response to subunit inactivated influenza vaccine. The study, taken as a whole, reports: It was the authors' suggestion that each seasonal influenza vaccination recruits few new T cells.

V was cut by 1 base and J by 6 bases, with 13 bases left in between. Germline lookup yields CDR1 SEHNR and CDR2 FQNEAQ (reference sequence). The CDR3 loop spans 15 amino acids. TCRdb recomputed calls from the RT-PCR reads with MiXCR, one row per CDR3 protein. The sample holds around 480,000 distinct CDR3 sequences, approximately 9.9% seen once. At least ten counts were recorded for this clonotype. As yet, its antigen is unknown. The sequence came from a man between 45 and 60 years old who received an inactivated influenza vaccine. The rearrangement joins TRBV7-9 to TRBJ1-5, with D unresolved. This specimen consisted of PBMCs from blood, obtained about 40 days after vaccination. CDR3 DNA: TGTGCCAGCAGCTTAGGGTCCCGGCCTGGTCAGCCCCAGCATTTT. It is translated as CASSLGSRPGQPQHF. Filled out from reference TRBV7-9 and TRBJ1-5, the complete variable domain reads DTGVSQNPRHKITKRGQNVTFRCDPISEHNRLYWYRQTLGQGPEFLTYFQNEAQLEKSRLLSDRFSAERPKGSFSTLEIQRTEQGDSAMYLCASSLGSRPGQPQHFGDGTRLSIL.